A single sample is the source of the 20 T cell receptor delta chains below, sequenced in a study of gamma-delta chains in newborns, infants, children. TCRdb fed the reads to CATT. The repertoire consists of under 3,000 delta-chain clones, with 40% to 55% occurring once and the leading ten covering roughly 10%. The specimen comprised blood, sampled at baseline. Receptors were obtained from a child who received the measles vaccine.

The chain couples TRDV1 to TRDJ1; 7 nucleotides line up with TRDD2. Per the germline V gene, CDR1 is TSWWSYY and CDR2 is QGS. The V gene end was trimmed by 0 bases and the J gene end by 4 bases; junction bases not matched to a gene: 26. The CDR3 has 22 amino acids. CDR3 amino acids: CALGELGPLFLPFLTLVDKLIF. As DNA, the CDR3 is TGTGCTCTTGGGGAACTTGGCCCTTTATTCCTACCCTTCCTTACCCTCGTCGATAAACTCATCTTT.

Comments on this clone: A far larger clone is only one base removed, so a read error is likely. This CDR3 is also generated by other DNA sequences in the sample. The CDR3 reads CALGERGTLHWGILQSSWDTRQMFF. The CDR3 region has the DNA TGTGCTCTTGGGGAAAGAGGCACCCTACACTGGGGGATACTTCAAAGCTCCTGGGACACCCGACAGATGTTTTTC. The V and J genes are TRDV1 and TRDJ3; TRDD3 aligns across 12 bases. Germline V gene sequence: CDR1 TSWWSYY, CDR2 QGS. The CDR3 extends over 25 amino acids. The V gene end was trimmed by 2 bases and the J gene end by 0 bases; junction bases not matched to a gene: 20.

As concerns this clone: This may be a read error, as it is one base from a much larger clone. Other DNA sequences in this specimen translate into the identical CDR3. The V call is TRDV1, the J call TRDJ1, with 9 bases identical to TRDD2. The CDR3 contains 20 residues. V shed 0 bases and J 0 bases; nucleotides not matched to a gene: 14. CDR1 and CDR2 (germline): TSWWSYY, QGS. The CDR3 region has the DNA TGTGCTCTTGGGGAACTTATACCTTCCTACGGTGGGGGTTACACCGATAAACTCATCTTT. Its protein is CALGELIPSYGGGYTDKLIF.

Comment on this clone: A read error may be the cause here, since a much bigger clone is one base away. The rearrangement uses TRDV1 and TRDJ1; weak D call: TRDD2 (5 bases). The CDR3 is 15 amino acids. CDR1 is TSWWSYY, CDR2 QGS, per germline. The V end was cut by 1 base, the J end by 5 bases, with 14 bases between. The CDR3 DNA reads as TGTGCTCTTGGGGAACGCCCTACAGAGGAGGATAAACTCATCTTT. It encodes CALGERPTEEDKLIF.

A remark on this clone: One base away lies a much larger clone, so this may be a sequencing read error. Other DNA sequences within the sample encode an identical CDR3. This chain's CDR3 is CALGDLLLRPSYGGILPYTDKLIF. The CDR3 nucleotides are TGCGCTCTTGGGGACTTATTGCTTCGGCCTTCCTATGGGGGGATACTCCCTTACACCGATAAACTCATCTTT. The rearrangement joins TRDV1 to TRDJ1; D is possibly TRDD3 (9 bases). Per the germline V gene, CDR1 is TSWWSYY and CDR2 is QGS. The CDR3 totals 24 residues.

The genes are TRDV1 and TRDJ1; TRDD3 is a possible D gene (8 bases). CDR1 is TSWWSYY and CDR2 is QGS in the germline V gene. The CDR3 runs to 22 residues. Trimming shortened V by 2 bases and J by 1 base, and 32 bases separated the two germline ends. The CDR3 nucleotides are TGTGCTCTTGGGGAAGGAGTTCTACAATTCCTACTGGGGGTTCGGGGCACCGATAAACTCATCTTT. Encoded protein: CALGEGVLQFLLGVRGTDKLIF.

This chain joins TRDV1 and TRDJ2; TRDD3 might be the D (6 bases). With 1 base removed from V and 6 bases from J, the gap between germline ends came to 24 bases. Germline V gene data show CDR1 as TSWWSYY and CDR2 as QGS. This CDR3 has 19 amino acids. CDR3 in amino acids: CALGEPPGPDLSGAAQLFF. In DNA, the CDR3 is TGTGCTCTTGGGGAACCTCCAGGACCCGACTTATCTGGGGCAGCACAACTCTTCTTT.

As regards this clone: A clone one base away is much larger, so this may be a read error. The chain carries TRDV1 and TRDJ1; possible D gene TRDD3, 6 bases. Trimming left V 5 bases short and J 3 bases short, with 31 bases between. Germline V gene sequence: CDR1 TSWWSYY, CDR2 QGS. This CDR3 has 20 amino acids. In DNA form, the CDR3 reads TGTGCTCTTGGGTTGTATCCTGGGGTAATGGGGTTGGACTACGCCGATAAACTCATCTTT. This sequence encodes CALGLYPGVMGLDYADKLIF.

By share of the sample, this clone is medium-sized. Other DNA sequences in the same sample also yield this CDR3. The chain has TRDV1 and TRDJ1; D remains ambiguous. CDR3 length: 18 residues. V was cut by 0 bases and J by 9 bases, with 26 bases left in between. Germline CDR1 and CDR2: TSWWSYY and QGS. The CDR3 region has the DNA TGTGCTCTTGGGGAACTATACCCCCCACATTTCCGTTACGCGGAACTCATCTTT. This encodes CALGELYPPHFRYAELIF.

The chain recombines TRDV1 with TRDJ1, with D tentatively TRDD3 (6 bases). Germline CDR1 TSWWSYY, CDR2 QGS. V shed 2 bases and J shed 9 bases, with 37 bases lying between them. This CDR3 is built from 21 residues. The CDR3 spells CALGENDASFPVIRTGNELIF. The CDR3 DNA is TGTGCTCTTGGGGAAAATGACGCTTCGTTCCCTGTGATTCGTACTGGGAATGAACTCATCTTT.

As for this clone: This sequence may be a read error, since a much larger clone differs from it by one base. The sample holds other DNA sequences that translate to the same CDR3. This chain joins TRDV2 and TRDJ3; 12 bases agree with TRDD3. This CDR3 contains 18 residues. The germline gives CDR1 GEAIGNYY, CDR2 EKD. After removal of 0 bases from V and 5 bases from J, the junction contained 4 bases not matched to a gene. DNA for the CDR3: TGTGCCTGTGACACCGTACTGGGGGATACCAGGGACACCCGACAGATGTTTTTC. This translates into CACDTVLGDTRDTRQMFF.

This chain uses TRDV3 with TRDJ1; TRDD3 is a possible D gene (6 bases). The CDR3 contains 19 residues. The V gene's germline CDR1 is TVYSNPD and CDR2 GDNSRS (reference sequence). CDR3 sequence (DNA): TGTGCAGTTCAGTTCGAAAATGATAATACGGGGGAATACACCGATAAACTCATCTTT. It is translated as CAVQFENDNTGEYTDKLIF.

This clone was counted once. Since a much larger clone is just one base distant, this may be a read error. Other DNA sequences in this specimen translate into the identical CDR3. The chain is built from TRDV2 and TRDJ3; TRDD3 is a possible D gene (5 bases). The CDR3 contains 18 residues. Germline values: CDR1 GEAIGNYY, CDR2 EKD. The CDR3 nucleotides are TGTGCCTGTGACACCGTACTGGAGAGCTCCTGGGACACCCGACAGATGTTCTTC. It codes for CACDTVLESSWDTRQMFF.

By share, this clone counts as medium-sized. The chain links TRAV29/DV5 to TRDJ1; no reliable D call. There are 13 residues in the CDR3. Germline CDR1 NSMFDY, CDR2 ISSIKDK. V lost 0 bases, J lost 1 base, and 7 bases lay in between. The CDR3 sequence: CAASAPFTDKLIF. CDR3 DNA sequence: TGTGCAGCAAGCGCGCCTTTCACCGATAAACTCATCTTT.

Points on this clone: A junction end diverges from the germline sequence, so it may reflect a read error. V and J are TRDV3 and TRDJ1; 13 positions agree with TRDD3. Per the germline V gene, CDR1 is TVYSNPD and CDR2 is GDNSRS (reference sequence). This CDR3 comprises 20 residues. CDR3 sequence: CASRPSYWGIREPYTDKLTF. CDR3 nucleotide sequence: TGTGCCTCCCGGCCTTCCTACTGGGGGATACGCGAGCCGTACACCGATAAACTCACCTTT. The full variable domain, with the rest looked up from reference TRDV3 and TRDJ1, is CDKVTQSSPDQTVASGSEVVLLCTYDTVYSNPDLFWYRIRPDYSFQFVFYGDNSRSEGADFTQGRFSVKHILTQKAFHLVISPVRTEDSATYYCASRPSYWGIREPYTDKLTFGKGTRVTVEP.

Details on this clone: A read error may be the cause here, since a much bigger clone is one base away. The J gene is TRDJ1, the V gene TRDV1; D gene unclear. V lost 8 bases and J 7 bases, leaving 26 bases between the germline ends. This CDR3 has 16 residues. Germline loops: CDR1 TSWWSYY, CDR2 QGS. The DNA for the CDR3 is TGTGCTCTTCCCTCACCTCTCCGCGGCGGTAGGGGTAAACTCATCTTT. Translation: CALPSPLRGGRGKLIF.

Comments on this clone: The junction shows a germline mismatch at one end, possibly a read error. Other DNA sequences of this sample code for an identical CDR3. The chain recombines TRDV1 with TRDJ3; 9 nucleotides line up with TRDD3. Germline CDR1 is TSWWSYY and CDR2 is QGS. The CDR3 extends over 19 amino acids. CDR3 coding DNA: TGTGCTCTTGGAGAACGGGGGATACTCAGGTCCTGGGACACCCGACAGATGTTTTTC. This codes for CALGERGILRSWDTRQMFF.

The J gene is TRDJ1, the V gene TRDV1; TRDD2 agrees at 9 bases. J lost 1 base, V lost 2 bases, and 38 bases had no gene match. The CDR3 contains 27 residues. The germline gives CDR1 TSWWSYY, CDR2 QGS. The CDR3 spells CALGEIAVLPTSIVGGLPIIPTDKLIF. Here the CDR3 DNA reads TGTGCTCTTGGGGAAATCGCCGTCCTTCCTACAAGTATAGTGGGGGGGCTACCGATCATTCCCACCGATAAACTCATCTTT.

This clone was detected a few times. The rearrangement links TRDV3 to TRDJ3, with 9 bases that match TRDD3. The junction had 0 bases not matched to a gene; V was cut back by 0 bases and J by 0 bases. This CDR3 has 16 residues. Germline loops: CDR1 TVYSNPD, CDR2 GDNSRS (reference sequence). The DNA of the CDR3 is TGTGCCTTTAGGGGGATACGCTCCTGGGACACCCGACAGATGTTTTTC. It specifies CAFRGIRSWDTRQMFF.

This clone qualifies as large. The V and J genes are TRDV2 and TRDJ3, with 10 bases lining up with TRDD3. The length of the CDR3 is 22 residues. Per germline, CDR1 GEAIGNYY and CDR2 EKD. Trimming removed 0 bases from V and 0 bases from J; junction bases left unmatched: 13. CDR3 sequence reads: CACDTAGTGGSSSSWDTRQMFF. The CDR3 region has the DNA TGTGCCTGTGACACCGCGGGTACTGGGGGATCCAGCAGCTCCTGGGACACCCGACAGATGTTTTTC.